This is a list of T cell receptor beta chains from one sample in a study of blood T cell repertoires in COVID-19. The repertoire was sequenced with immunoSEQ multiplex PCR; TCRdb's copy has only in-frame clones and lacks some. The sample shows about 18,000 clones, around 88% of them seen only once. The sample was PBMCs or T cells enriched from blood (not recorded which). The source is a woman aged 25 to 45 who had recovered from COVID-19. CDR3s include the opening cysteine and the closing phenylalanine or tryptophan. The order of the fields is CDR3 protein, CDR3 DNA, J gene, D gene, V gene, CDR3 length, clone size. The D gene is left open where the match is weak. Clone size is not always given. Where it is, it says once, few, many or a class for expanded clones.

cdr3_aa: CASSTRGTYEQYF; cdr3_nt: TGTGCCAGTAGTACTCGGGGGACCTACGAGCAGTACTTC; j_call: TRBJ2-7; d_call: -; v_call: TRBV19; cdr3_length: 13; clone_size: -
cdr3_aa: CASSVATGLSSYNEQFF; cdr3_nt: TGTGCCAGCAGCGTAGCTACAGGACTAAGCTCCTACAATGAGCAGTTCTTC; j_call: TRBJ2-1; d_call: -; v_call: TRBV9; cdr3_length: 17; clone_size: -
cdr3_aa: CASSSRTGGFYEQYF; cdr3_nt: TGTGCCAGCAGTTCCCGGACAGGGGGTTTCTACGAGCAGTACTTC; j_call: TRBJ2-7; d_call: TRBD1; v_call: TRBV6-5; cdr3_length: 15; clone_size: once
cdr3_aa: CASSSTPAGGTDTQYF; cdr3_nt: TGTGCCAGCAGCTCCACCCCAGCGGGGGGCACAGATACGCAGTATTTT; j_call: TRBJ2-3; d_call: TRBD2; v_call: TRBV7-8; cdr3_length: 16; clone_size: -
cdr3_aa: CAWTQAGTGWSYGYTF; cdr3_nt: TGTGCCTGGACCCAGGCAGGGACAGGGTGGAGTTATGGCTACACCTTC; j_call: TRBJ1-2; d_call: TRBD1; v_call: TRBV30; cdr3_length: 16; clone_size: -
cdr3_aa: CASSQDLGHFYGYTF; cdr3_nt: TGCGCCAGCAGCCAAGATTTGGGGCACTTCTATGGCTACACCTTC; j_call: TRBJ1-2; d_call: -; v_call: TRBV4-3; cdr3_length: 15; clone_size: -
cdr3_aa: CSARGTDEQYF; cdr3_nt: TGCAGTGCTAGGGGGACAGACGAGCAGTACTTC; j_call: TRBJ2-7; d_call: TRBD1; v_call: TRBV20-1; cdr3_length: 11; clone_size: -
cdr3_aa: CASSYPGQEAFF; cdr3_nt: TGTGCCAGCAGTTATCCGGGACAGGAAGCTTTCTTT; j_call: TRBJ1-1; d_call: TRBD1; v_call: TRBV27; cdr3_length: 12; clone_size: -
cdr3_aa: CASRGLDPYEQYF; cdr3_nt: TGTGCCAGTAGGGGACTAGACCCCTACGAGCAGTACTTC; j_call: TRBJ2-7; d_call: TRBD2; v_call: TRBV28; cdr3_length: 13; clone_size: -
cdr3_aa: CASSQEQGAGGYTF; cdr3_nt: TGCGCCAGCAGCCAAGAGCAGGGGGCAGGTGGCTACACCTTC; j_call: TRBJ1-2; d_call: TRBD1; v_call: TRBV4-1; cdr3_length: 14; clone_size: -
cdr3_aa: CASSRGTTETQYF; cdr3_nt: TGTGCCAGCAGCCGAGGGACAACCGAGACCCAGTACTTC; j_call: TRBJ2-5; d_call: -; v_call: TRBV14; cdr3_length: 13; clone_size: -
cdr3_aa: CASSLRTSEGDTQYF; cdr3_nt: TGTGCCAGCAGCTTGAGGACTAGCGAGGGAGATACGCAGTATTTT; j_call: TRBJ2-3; d_call: TRBD2; v_call: TRBV11-3; cdr3_length: 15; clone_size: -
cdr3_aa: CASKRGGATNEKLFF; cdr3_nt: TGTGCCAGCAAGAGGGGAGGAGCAACTAATGAAAAACTGTTTTTT; j_call: TRBJ1-4; d_call: -; v_call: TRBV4-2; cdr3_length: 15; clone_size: -
cdr3_aa: CASSRAGELFF; cdr3_nt: TGTGCCAGCTCTCGGGCCGGGGAGCTGTTTTTT; j_call: TRBJ2-2; d_call: -; v_call: TRBV19; cdr3_length: 11; clone_size: -
cdr3_aa: CSVTGIFDNEQFF; cdr3_nt: TGCAGCGTTACAGGGATTTTCGACAATGAGCAGTTCTTC; j_call: TRBJ2-1; d_call: -; v_call: TRBV29-1; cdr3_length: 13; clone_size: -
cdr3_aa: CASSLAAGAQYF; cdr3_nt: TGTGCCAGCAGCTTAGCAGCGGGGGCCCAGTACTTC; j_call: TRBJ2-5; d_call: TRBD2; v_call: TRBV7-2; cdr3_length: 12; clone_size: -
cdr3_aa: CASSSHTQGIEQYF; cdr3_nt: TGTGCCAGCAGTTCTCATACGCAGGGTATCGAGCAGTACTTC; j_call: TRBJ2-7; d_call: -; v_call: TRBV28; cdr3_length: 14; clone_size: -
cdr3_aa: CAEGADYGYTF; cdr3_nt: TGTGCCGAGGGGGCAGACTATGGCTACACCTTC; j_call: TRBJ1-2; d_call: TRBD1; v_call: TRBV12-3/TRBV12-4; cdr3_length: 11; clone_size: -
cdr3_aa: CASSAGINYGYTF; cdr3_nt: TGTGCCAGCAGCGCCGGGATCAACTATGGCTACACCTTC; j_call: TRBJ1-2; d_call: -; v_call: TRBV9; cdr3_length: 13; clone_size: -
cdr3_aa: CASSPPGNNEQFF; cdr3_nt: TGTGCCAGCAGCCCTCCAGGGAACAATGAGCAGTTCTTC; j_call: TRBJ2-1; d_call: -; v_call: TRBV4-2; cdr3_length: 13; clone_size: -
cdr3_aa: CASSLALTGKAGELFF; cdr3_nt: TGTGCCAGCAGCTTAGCTTTAACAGGGAAAGCCGGGGAGCTGTTTTTT; j_call: TRBJ2-2; d_call: -; v_call: TRBV7-6; cdr3_length: 16; clone_size: -
cdr3_aa: CASSLLGTGNIEQYF; cdr3_nt: TGTGCCAGCAGTTTATTGGGGACAGGCAACATCGAGCAGTACTTC; j_call: TRBJ2-7; d_call: TRBD1; v_call: TRBV28; cdr3_length: 15; clone_size: -
cdr3_aa: CSASAERAIRQPQHF; cdr3_nt: TGCAGTGCTAGTGCCGAGAGGGCGATCCGTCAGCCCCAGCATTTT; j_call: TRBJ1-5; d_call: -; v_call: TRBV20-1; cdr3_length: 15; clone_size: -
cdr3_aa: CASQQVPSYEQYF; cdr3_nt: TGTGCCAGCCAACAGGTTCCCTCCTACGAGCAGTACTTC; j_call: TRBJ2-7; d_call: -; v_call: TRBV12-3/TRBV12-4; cdr3_length: 13; clone_size: -
cdr3_aa: CASSFGVNEKLFF; cdr3_nt: TGTGCCAGCAGCTTCGGGGTTAATGAAAAACTGTTTTTT; j_call: TRBJ1-4; d_call: -; v_call: TRBV7-2; cdr3_length: 13; clone_size: -
cdr3_aa: CASSLTDRTYGYTF; cdr3_nt: TGCGCCAGCAGCTTGACAGACAGGACTTATGGCTACACCTTC; j_call: TRBJ1-2; d_call: -; v_call: TRBV5-1; cdr3_length: 14; clone_size: -
cdr3_aa: CASSLGSSAGAITEAFF; cdr3_nt: TGTGCCAGCAGCTTGGGCTCGTCCGCAGGGGCTATCACTGAAGCTTTCTTT; j_call: TRBJ1-1; d_call: -; v_call: TRBV5-4; cdr3_length: 17; clone_size: once
cdr3_aa: CASSPDRGTTDTQYF; cdr3_nt: TGCGCCAGCAGCCCGGACAGGGGGACCACAGATACGCAGTATTTT; j_call: TRBJ2-3; d_call: TRBD1; v_call: TRBV4-3; cdr3_length: 15; clone_size: once
cdr3_aa: CASSLSENTEAFF; cdr3_nt: TGCGCCAGCAGCTTGTCAGAAAACACTGAAGCTTTCTTT; j_call: TRBJ1-1; d_call: -; v_call: TRBV5-1; cdr3_length: 13; clone_size: -
cdr3_aa: CATSRQGSEAFF; cdr3_nt: TGTGCCACCAGCAGACAGGGGTCTGAAGCTTTCTTT; j_call: TRBJ1-1; d_call: TRBD1; v_call: TRBV2; cdr3_length: 12; clone_size: -
cdr3_aa: CASSDSLSNQPQHF; cdr3_nt: TGTGCCAGCAGTGATTCACTCAGCAATCAGCCCCAGCATTTT; j_call: TRBJ1-5; d_call: -; v_call: TRBV6-1; cdr3_length: 14; clone_size: once
cdr3_aa: CASSDSPGTGGDYGYTF; cdr3_nt: TGTGCCAGCAGTGATTCACCCGGGACAGGGGGCGACTATGGCTACACCTTC; j_call: TRBJ1-2; d_call: TRBD1; v_call: TRBV6-4; cdr3_length: 17; clone_size: -
cdr3_aa: CASSAESNEQFF; cdr3_nt: TGTGCCAGCAGTGCTGAGTCGAATGAGCAGTTCTTC; j_call: TRBJ2-1; d_call: -; v_call: TRBV2; cdr3_length: 12; clone_size: -
cdr3_aa: CASSGRDRLNSPLHF; cdr3_nt: TGTGCCAGCAGCGGGCGGGACAGGCTAAATTCACCCCTCCACTTT; j_call: TRBJ1-6; d_call: TRBD1; v_call: TRBV4-2; cdr3_length: 15; clone_size: -
cdr3_aa: CASSSPKTDTQYF; cdr3_nt: TGTGCCAGCAGTTCTCCTAAGACAGATACGCAGTATTTT; j_call: TRBJ2-3; d_call: -; v_call: TRBV27; cdr3_length: 13; clone_size: -
cdr3_aa: CASSYQGWEQYF; cdr3_nt: TGTGCCAGCAGTTACCAGGGGTGGGAGCAGTACTTC; j_call: TRBJ2-7; d_call: -; v_call: TRBV6-2/TRBV6-3; cdr3_length: 12; clone_size: -
cdr3_aa: CASSLLAGEYEQYF; cdr3_nt: TGTGCCAGCAGTTTACTAGCGGGGGAGTACGAGCAGTACTTC; j_call: TRBJ2-7; d_call: TRBD2; v_call: TRBV6-6; cdr3_length: 14; clone_size: -
cdr3_aa: CASSERTSGYNEQFF; cdr3_nt: TGTGCCAGCAGTGAAAGGACTAGCGGATACAATGAGCAGTTCTTC; j_call: TRBJ2-1; d_call: TRBD2; v_call: TRBV6-4; cdr3_length: 15; clone_size: once
cdr3_aa: CASSTGGGDGTQYF; cdr3_nt: TGTGCCAGCAGCACCGGCGGGGGGGATGGGACCCAGTACTTC; j_call: TRBJ2-5; d_call: TRBD2; v_call: TRBV5-4; cdr3_length: 14; clone_size: -
cdr3_aa: CASSAMAGSPLHF; cdr3_nt: TGTGCCAGCAGTGCTATGGCGGGATCACCCCTCCACTTT; j_call: TRBJ1-6; d_call: -; v_call: TRBV2; cdr3_length: 13; clone_size: few
cdr3_aa: CASSQGVSGTATNEKLFF; cdr3_nt: TGCGCCAGCAGCCAAGGGGTCTCCGGGACAGCAACTAATGAAAAACTGTTTTTT; j_call: TRBJ1-4; d_call: TRBD1; v_call: TRBV4-3; cdr3_length: 18; clone_size: -
cdr3_aa: CAIKAGGQDTGELFF; cdr3_nt: TGTGCCATCAAGGCGGGGGGGCAGGACACCGGGGAGCTGTTTTTT; j_call: TRBJ2-2; d_call: TRBD2; v_call: TRBV10-3; cdr3_length: 15; clone_size: few
cdr3_aa: CATTGGGDTEAFF; cdr3_nt: TGTGCCACCACCGGTGGGGGGGACACTGAAGCTTTCTTT; j_call: TRBJ1-1; d_call: -; v_call: TRBV15; cdr3_length: 13; clone_size: once
cdr3_aa: CASSLDHWGGNNYGYTF; cdr3_nt: TGTGCCAGCAGCTTAGATCATTGGGGCGGGAATAACTATGGCTACACCTTC; j_call: TRBJ1-2; d_call: -; v_call: TRBV7-9; cdr3_length: 17; clone_size: -
cdr3_aa: CASSQFSPMGTEAFF; cdr3_nt: TGTGCCAGCAGCCAGTTTAGCCCTATGGGCACTGAAGCTTTCTTT; j_call: TRBJ1-1; d_call: -; v_call: TRBV5-4; cdr3_length: 15; clone_size: -
cdr3_aa: CASSSLGGATYNEQFF; cdr3_nt: TGTGCCAGCAGCTCCTTGGGGGGGGCGACCTACAATGAGCAGTTCTTC; j_call: TRBJ2-1; d_call: -; v_call: TRBV9; cdr3_length: 16; clone_size: -
cdr3_aa: CASSLGRGGATNEKLFF; cdr3_nt: TGTGCCAGCAGCTTAGGGCGGGGAGGGGCAACTAATGAAAAACTGTTTTTT; j_call: TRBJ1-4; d_call: -; v_call: TRBV7-7; cdr3_length: 17; clone_size: once
cdr3_aa: CASSLEAGGSTTNYEQYF; cdr3_nt: TGTGCCAGCAGCTTAGAGGCGGGCGGGAGCACGACTAATTACGAGCAGTACTTC; j_call: TRBJ2-7; d_call: TRBD2; v_call: TRBV11-2; cdr3_length: 18; clone_size: -
cdr3_aa: CASSYSPPGWGQPQHF; cdr3_nt: TGTGCCAGCAGTTATTCTCCCCCAGGGTGGGGTCAGCCCCAGCATTTT; j_call: TRBJ1-5; d_call: -; v_call: TRBV6-2/TRBV6-3; cdr3_length: 16; clone_size: -
cdr3_aa: CAGSKTGTSNTGELFF; cdr3_nt: TGTGCCGGATCTAAGACAGGGACATCGAACACCGGGGAGCTGTTTTTT; j_call: TRBJ2-2; d_call: TRBD1; v_call: TRBV19; cdr3_length: 16; clone_size: -
cdr3_aa: CASSIGRLYGYTF; cdr3_nt: TGTGCCAGCAGCATTGGCAGACTCTATGGCTACACCTTC; j_call: TRBJ1-2; d_call: -; v_call: TRBV21-1; cdr3_length: 13; clone_size: once
cdr3_aa: CASTQGVQPQHF; cdr3_nt: TGTGCCAGTACACAGGGGGTTCAGCCCCAGCATTTT; j_call: TRBJ1-5; d_call: TRBD1; v_call: TRBV12-3/TRBV12-4; cdr3_length: 12; clone_size: -
cdr3_aa: CASSEGTDTGELFF; cdr3_nt: TGTGCCAGCAGTGAGGGGACAGACACCGGGGAGCTGTTTTTT; j_call: TRBJ2-2; d_call: TRBD1; v_call: TRBV6-4; cdr3_length: 14; clone_size: -
cdr3_aa: CATKDRDTEAFF; cdr3_nt: TGTGCCACTAAGGACAGGGACACTGAAGCTTTCTTT; j_call: TRBJ1-1; d_call: TRBD1; v_call: TRBV24-1; cdr3_length: 12; clone_size: -
cdr3_aa: CASTDWGRIGNTIYF; cdr3_nt: TGTGCCAGCACCGATTGGGGGAGGATTGGAAACACCATATATTTT; j_call: TRBJ1-3; d_call: -; v_call: TRBV6-5; cdr3_length: 15; clone_size: -
cdr3_aa: CASSGQGEESYGYTF; cdr3_nt: TGTGCCAGCAGCGGCCAGGGGGAGGAGAGCTATGGCTACACCTTC; j_call: TRBJ1-2; d_call: TRBD1; v_call: TRBV28; cdr3_length: 15; clone_size: -
cdr3_aa: CASRQKGTGGQPQHF; cdr3_nt: TGTGCCAGTAGACAAAAGGGGACAGGGGGTCAGCCCCAGCATTTT; j_call: TRBJ1-5; d_call: TRBD1; v_call: TRBV19; cdr3_length: 15; clone_size: -